These 5 T cell receptor beta chains share one sample of origin, sequenced in a study of early T cells in non-severe SARS-CoV-2 infection. TCRdb reprocessed the 5' RACE reads via MiXCR and lists one record per CDR3 protein. The data contain about 110,000 distinct CDR3 sequences, roughly an eighth of them singletons. Sequenced material: whole blood, taken at baseline. All receptors come from an adult who was a healthcare worker with PCR-confirmed SARS-CoV-2 infection or an uninfected control (not recorded which).

This clonotype was recorded a few times. The chain has TRBV20-1 and TRBJ2-6, with no clear D. V lost 6 bases and J lost 2, with 5 bases in between. CDR3 size: 12 residues. CDR1 DFQATT and CDR2 SNEGSKA come from the germline V gene (reference sequence). This CDR3 reads CSATTGANVLTF. The CDR3, as DNA: TGCAGTGCCACGACTGGGGCCAACGTCCTGACTTTC.

The J gene is TRBJ2-3, the V gene TRBV20-1, with TRBD1 identical over 7 bases. This CDR3 contains 16 residues. J lost 5 bases, V lost 5 bases, and 16 bases had no gene match. Germline CDR1 is DFQATT and CDR2 is SNEGSKA (reference sequence). The CDR3 is CSAPSLNRGLGDTQYF. The CDR3, as DNA: TGCAGTGCTCCCTCCCTTAACAGGGGTCTTGGAGATACGCAGTATTTT.

This clonotype was counted only a few times. CDR3 in amino acids: CASTRDGYGYTF. CDR3 bases: TGTGCCAGCACACGAGACGGCTATGGCTACACCTTC. The J gene is TRBJ1-2, the V gene TRBV28; no firm D call. V lost 7 bases and J lost 4, with 10 bases in between. CDR1 and CDR2 from the germline V gene are MDHEN and SYDVKM. The CDR3 is 12 residues long.

The V gene is TRBV28, the J gene TRBJ1-5; a weak D match, TRBD1 (5 bases). With 4 bases removed from V and 5 bases from J, the gap between germline ends came to 15 bases. Germline lookup yields CDR1 MDHEN and CDR2 SYDVKM. This CDR3 spans 15 amino acids. DNA of the CDR3: TGTGCCAGCAGTTCCCGTGGTGGGGGTCATCAGCCCCAGCATTTT. It translates to CASSSRGGGHQPQHF. Full variable domain (rest looked up from reference TRBV28 and TRBJ1-5): DVKVTQSSRYLVKRTGEKVFLECVQDMDHENMFWYRQDPGLGLRLIYFSYDVKMKEKGDIPEGYSVSREKKERFSLILESASTNQTSMYLCASSSRGGGHQPQHFGDGTRLSIL.

This clonotype showed up just a few times. For the CDR3, the DNA is TGTGCCAGCAGTTTAGGGGGGGATCGAGAGACCCAGTACTTC. Amino acid sequence: CASSLGGDRETQYF. The genes are TRBV12-3 or TRBV12-4 and TRBJ2-5; TRBD2 might be the D (6 bases). Trimming removed 1 base from V and 4 bases from J, with 10 bases in between. The CDR3 sequence is 14 residues long.